This TCR beta chain was sequenced during a study of shared clonotypes between healthy human individuals. Study-wide points: Clonotypes shared by all four sorted-subset donors had higher generation probabilities than non-shared clonotypes.

The assay was immunoSEQ multiplex PCR, and TCRdb's table has in-frame clones only and misses some. This table holds approximately 2.5 million clones, 85% to 95% found once. This clone has just a few counts. Its antigen remains unidentified. CDR1 and CDR2 (germline): ENHRY, SYGVKD. V was pared by 0 bases and J by 8 bases, with 7 bases of the junction left unmatched. This CDR3 spans 16 amino acids. Sequencing was performed on naive CD4+ T cells sorted from blood. Regarding subset: CD45RA+ positively selected. The sequence was collected from a man between 18 and 35 years old in good health. The rearrangement uses TRBV10-3 and TRBJ1-6, with 7 nucleotides matching TRBD1. The CDR3 loop is CAISESTGWRDSPLHF. In DNA form, the CDR3 reads TGTGCCATCAGTGAGTCGACAGGGTGGCGAGATTCACCCCTCCACTTT.